This TCR beta chain was obtained from a study of memory CD4+ T cells and cytomegalovirus serostatus. The table came from immunoSEQ multiplex PCR; TCRdb's copy has only in-frame clones and leaves some out. This sample has around 45,000 clones, with 60% to 85% found just once. Whole-study results and caveats: A US-trained random forest predicted CMV serostatus with median AUC around 0.9. Each of 65 to 70 CMV-associated TCRbeta sequences occurred in one to five individuals.

About this clone: Its antigen is as yet unknown.

Trimming left V 0 bases short and J 4 bases short, with 13 bases between. The CDR3 contains 16 residues. Germline V gene data show CDR1 as LGHNA and CDR2 as YSLEER. Single viable CD3+CD4+CD8-CD45RO+ cells were sorted as the memory CD4+ T cells. This sequence originates from an adult in good health and CMV-seronegative. This chain connects TRBV4-3 to TRBJ1-3; the D is unclear. Sequenced: memory CD4+ T cells from blood. The chain's CDR3 is CASSQDRVSKGNTIYF. CDR3 in DNA: TGCGCCAGCAGCCAAGATAGGGTCTCGAAAGGAAACACCATATATTTT.